Included here is one T cell receptor beta chain sequence, with context. Only in-frame clones appear in the TCRdb table, and some are missing; sequencing was by immunoSEQ multiplex PCR. The data show over 40,000 clones, about 88% seen once. This record comes from a study of T cells in localized non-small cell lung cancer. CDR1 is GTSNPN, CDR2 SVGIG, per germline (reference sequence). V trimming: 3 bases; J trimming: 6 bases; junction bases outside the gene matches: 11. The CDR3 runs to 15 residues. The TCR was taken from a woman aged 18-49 years with stage III lung adenocarcinoma. The sample was peripheral blood, taken before any cancer treatment. The rearrangement uses TRBV30 and TRBJ2-3; TRBD2 matches at 8 bases. The DNA for the CDR3 is TGTGCCTGGAGCCTTCGAGCGGGGGCCGGGGATACGCAGTATTTT. It translates to CAWSLRAGAGDTQYF.